The 18 T cell receptor beta chains below were found in one sample sequenced in a study of blood T cell repertoires in COVID-19. Generated by immunoSEQ multiplex PCR, the TCRdb table keeps only in-frame clones and is missing some. The sample lists approximately 530,000 clones; 85% to 90% were seen once. The sequenced material came from peripheral blood. Receptors were obtained from a woman in her forties or fifties with COVID-19, enrolled during active disease.

This clone has more than one count but fewer than ten. The chain couples TRBV27 to TRBJ2-6; maybe TRBD2 (7 bases). Trimming shortened V by 3 bases and J by 3 bases, and 15 bases separated the two germline ends. The V gene's germline CDR1 is MNHEY and CDR2 SMNVEV (reference sequence). The CDR3 is 17 amino acids. The CDR3 nucleotides are TGTGCCAGCAGTTTTTTGGCGGGGGCTCGTGGGGCCAACGTCCTGACTTTC. It is translated as CASSFLAGARGANVLTF.

The V and J genes are TRBV18 and TRBJ2-6; the match to TRBD2 covers 11 bases. This CDR3 is built from 17 residues. V gave up 1 base and J gave up 4 bases; unmatched junction bases: 3. CDR1 KGHSH and CDR2 LQKENI come from the germline V gene. CDR3 DNA sequence: TGTGCCAGCTCACCACTAGCGGGGGGGCTAGGGGCCAACGTCCTGACTTTC. Translated, it gives CASSPLAGGLGANVLTF.

The chain recombines TRBV2 with TRBJ1-6; possible D gene TRBD1, 5 bases. Germline V gene sequence: CDR1 SNHLY, CDR2 FYNNEI. The CDR3 runs 14 residues. Trimming removed 3 bases from V and 7 bases from J, with 10 bases in between. The CDR3 here is CASSDQGLNSPLHF. In DNA form, the CDR3 reads TGTGCCAGCAGTGACCAGGGTTTGAATTCACCCCTCCACTTT.

The rearrangement uses TRBV18 and TRBJ1-1; D remains unclear. Trimming removed 3 bases at V and 1 base at J, with 12 bases between. The CDR3 covers 15 residues. Germline V gene sequence: CDR1 KGHSH, CDR2 LQKENI. Here the CDR3 DNA reads TGTGCCAGCTCACCCGACCCGGGGTCGAACACTGAAGCTTTCTTT. This gives the protein CASSPDPGSNTEAFF.

This chain joins TRBV28 and TRBJ1-2; TRBD1 matches 9 bases. Germline CDR1 MDHEN, CDR2 SYDVKM. The CDR3 loop spans 15 amino acids. The trim removed 4 bases at V and 2 bases at J, leaving 5 bases unmatched. The CDR3 sequence: CASSSGQGWNYGYTF. The CDR3 bases are TGTGCCAGCAGTTCTGGACAGGGGTGGAACTATGGCTACACCTTC.

The rearrangement uses TRBV2 and TRBJ1-5; D unclear. This CDR3 region has 12 residues. The V end lost 2 bases, the J end lost 7 bases, and 6 bases lay between the germline ends. CDR1 is SNHLY and CDR2 is FYNNEI in the germline V gene. The CDR3 spells CASSEMEQPQHF. For the CDR3, the DNA is TGTGCCAGCAGTGAAATGGAGCAGCCCCAGCATTTT.

In its sample, this clone was seen a few times. The chain employs TRBV19 and TRBJ2-1; possibly TRBD1 for D (5 bases). Germline CDR1 reads LNHDA; CDR2 reads SQIVND (reference sequence). Trimming pared 9 bases from V and 0 bases from J, leaving 9 bases between. The CDR3 is 13 amino acids. In DNA form, the CDR3 reads TGTGCCAGCGGACACCGCTCCTACAATGAGCAGTTCTTC. Its translation is CASGHRSYNEQFF. The variable domain in full, completed from reference TRBV19 and TRBJ2-1, reads DGGITQSPKYLFRKEGQNVTLSCEQNLNHDAMYWYRQDPGQGLRLIYYSQIVNDFQKGDIAEGYSVSREKKESFPLTVTSAQKNPTAFYLCASGHRSYNEQFFGPGTRLTVL.

V is TRBV19 and J is TRBJ2-3, with unresolved D. This CDR3 contains 13 residues. CDR1 is LNHDA and CDR2 is SQIVND in the germline V gene (reference sequence). V shed 3 bases and J shed 4 bases, with 8 bases lying between them. The CDR3 loop reads CASSIRGPDTQYF. CDR3 nucleotide sequence: TGTGCCAGTAGTATTCGCGGTCCAGATACGCAGTATTTT.

This chain uses TRBV12-3 or TRBV12-4 with TRBJ1-5; D is possibly TRBD1 (5 bases). Trimming stripped 10 bases from V and 7 bases from J, with 14 bases between. The CDR3 covers 12 residues. DNA for the CDR3: TGTGCCATTTCGGGCGGGGGGCAGCCCCAGCATTTT. It encodes CAISGGGQPQHF.

The genes are TRBV27 and TRBJ2-6; D is perhaps TRBD2 (5 bases). Germline CDR1 is MNHEY and CDR2 is SMNVEV (reference sequence). The CDR3 runs 14 residues. Trimming took 5 bases from V and 4 from J, leaving 9 bases between them. CDR3 sequence reads: CASSLPGGANVLTF. The CDR3 region has the DNA TGTGCCAGCAGTCTGCCGGGGGGGGCCAACGTCCTGACTTTC.

The CDR3 loop is CASTVGGGFWDTQYF. CDR3 nucleotides: TGTGCCAGTACCGTGGGCGGGGGATTCTGGGATACGCAGTATTTT. This chain connects TRBV19 to TRBJ2-3; TRBD2 agrees at 7 bases. Germline values: CDR1 LNHDA, CDR2 SQIVND (reference sequence). The V segment lost 7 bases and the J segment 6 bases; nucleotides outside the gene matches: 13. The CDR3 has 15 amino acids.

This chain uses TRBV4-1 with TRBJ2-4; 7 positions match TRBD2. This CDR3 has 18 amino acids. Germline CDR1 and CDR2: MGHRA and YSYEKL. With V trimmed by 1 base and J by 1 base, 10 bases remained unmatched. CDR3 nucleotides: TGCGCCAGCAGCCAAGGTTTCGTACGGGGGGAGGCCAAAAACATTCAGTACTTC. Translation: CASSQGFVRGEAKNIQYF.

J is TRBJ2-7 and V is TRBV30, with 8 bases identical to TRBD1. CDR1 GTSNPN and CDR2 SVGIG come from the germline V gene (reference sequence). The CDR3 runs to 13 residues. Losses at the gene ends were 5 bases for V and 5 bases for J; bases not matched to a gene: 8. The CDR3 loop reads CAWGKAGGDEQYF. In nucleotides, the CDR3 is TGTGCCTGGGGTAAGGCAGGGGGCGACGAGCAGTACTTC. Full variable domain (missing parts from reference TRBV30 and TRBJ2-7): SQTIHQWPATLVQPVGSPLSLECTVEGTSNPNLYWYRQAAGRGLQLLFYSVGIGQISSEVPQNLSASRPQDRQFILSSKKLLLSDSGFYLCAWGKAGGDEQYFGPGTRLTVT.

The CDR3 DNA reads as TGTGCCAGCGGTCTAAGGACAGGGGGAGACACCGGGGAGCTGTTTTTT. Protein product: CASGLRTGGDTGELFF. The V call is TRBV7-3, the J call TRBJ2-2, with 10 bases fitting TRBD1. With V trimmed by 8 bases and J by 3 bases, 9 bases remained unmatched. This CDR3 comprises 16 residues. The germline V gene has CDR1 SGHTA and CDR2 FQGTGA.

The chain is built from TRBV6-2 or TRBV6-3 and TRBJ2-7; D gene uncertain. The CDR3 has 11 residues. Germline assignment: CDR1 MNHEY and CDR2 SVGEGT. Trimming cost V 4 bases and J 3 bases, with 4 bases left between them. CDR3 protein: CASSFYYEQYF. The CDR3 DNA reads as TGTGCCAGCAGTTTCTACTACGAGCAGTACTTC.

The V call is TRBV7-9, the J call TRBJ2-1, with D possibly being TRBD1 (6 bases). The CDR3 runs 12 residues. Germline V gives CDR1 SEHNR, CDR2 FQNEAQ (reference sequence). The V end lost 6 bases, the J end lost 7 bases, and 10 bases lay between the germline ends. CDR3 region: CASRGAQNEQFF. The CDR3 DNA reads TGTGCCAGCAGGGGGGCCCAAAATGAGCAGTTCTTC.

This clone occurred once. The V and J genes are TRBV28 and TRBJ1-5; 8 nucleotides match TRBD1. Germline V gene sequence: CDR1 MDHEN, CDR2 SYDVKM. Germline trimming cut 5 bases from V and 1 base from J; bases unmatched to any gene: 22. The CDR3 is made up of 21 amino acids. The CDR3 sequence: CASSPPRTGLATFRSNQPQHF. The CDR3 region has the DNA TGTGCCAGCAGTCCTCCGCGGACAGGGTTGGCCACCTTTCGGAGCAATCAGCCCCAGCATTTT.

The chain recombines TRBV28 with TRBJ2-1; 8 nucleotides agree with TRBD2. The CDR3 covers 14 residues. The germline CDR1 and CDR2 sequences are MDHEN and SYDVKM. The V and J ends lost 6 bases and 4 bases, in that order; junction bases with no gene match: 5. The CDR3 bases are TGTGCCAGCAGAGCGGGGGCCCCTTACAATGAGCAGTTCTTC. This sequence encodes CASRAGAPYNEQFF.